This T cell receptor beta chain came from a study of persistence of HIV-infected CD4 T cells. The immunoSEQ assay was version 4, run in survey mode. Sequenced by immunoSEQ multiplex PCR; TCRdb stores in-frame clones only, minus some. The sample holds approximately 15,000 clones, less than 75% seen once. General observations from the study: Antigen-responding cells were enriched for degenerate expanded CDR3beta sequences.

Trimming took 5 bases from V and 4 from J; bases not matched to a gene: 4. CDR1 MDHEN and CDR2 SYDVKM come from the germline V gene. CDR3 length: 14 amino acids. The stimulus was lysate of CMV-infected fibroblasts, around 10 ug/mL. Sorting selected CD4+ T cells upregulating both CD40 ligand and CD69. Donors had CD4+ T cell counts above 400 cells/uL and were CMV-seropositive. The table lists this clone with a count of one. The antigen is not known. Sequenced here: CD4+ T cells sorted from PBMCs after roughly 19-hour stimulation, sampled from a patient who received antiretroviral therapy. This sequence originates from an adult man with HIV who was CMV-seropositive. J is TRBJ2-1 and V is TRBV28; 8 bases are shared with TRBD1. This CDR3 is CASSLTGGYNEQFF. CDR3 DNA: TGTGCCAGCAGTCTAACAGGGGGATACAATGAGCAGTTCTTC. Full variable domain (missing parts from reference TRBV28 and TRBJ2-1): DVKVTQSSRYLVKRTGEKVFLECVQDMDHENMFWYRQDPGLGLRLIYFSYDVKMKEKGDIPEGYSVSREKKERFSLILESASTNQTSMYLCASSLTGGYNEQFFGPGTRLTVL.